A selection of T cell receptor beta chains follows, all from one sample in a study of blood T cell repertoires in COVID-19. Clones were read by immunoSEQ multiplex PCR, and TCRdb kept only the in-frame ones, dropping some. The sample consists of 150,000 to 200,000 clones, over 75% of them appearing once. The sequenced sample consisted of PBMCs or T cells enriched from blood (not recorded which). The origin of the receptors is a human donor with acute COVID-19. The donor label of this sample is uncertain. The CDR3 runs from the conserved cysteine through the conserved F or W. A D gene is named only where the DNA matches it firmly. Expanded clones are given a class, and other clones once, few, many or no size at all.

d_call: .; cdr3_length: 14; v_call: TRBV5-5; clone_size: .; j_call: TRBJ2-1; cdr3_aa: CASSLALQNNEQFF; cdr3_nt: TGTGCCAGCAGCTTGGCGTTACAGAACAATGAGCAGTTCTTC
d_call: TRBD2; cdr3_length: 15; v_call: TRBV19; clone_size: .; j_call: TRBJ2-2; cdr3_aa: CASRGTSVITGELFF; cdr3_nt: TGTGCCAGTAGGGGGACTAGCGTGATCACCGGGGAGCTGTTTTTT
d_call: .; cdr3_length: 15; v_call: TRBV29-1; clone_size: .; j_call: TRBJ2-7; cdr3_aa: CSVEEDTTQRGEQYF; cdr3_nt: TGCAGCGTTGAAGAGGACACCACCCAAAGAGGCGAGCAGTACTTC
d_call: .; cdr3_length: 16; v_call: TRBV19; clone_size: .; j_call: TRBJ1-5; cdr3_aa: CASTLSGEGVNQPQHF; cdr3_nt: TGTGCCAGTACCCTAAGTGGGGAAGGGGTCAATCAGCCCCAGCATTTT
d_call: .; cdr3_length: 14; v_call: TRBV6-5; clone_size: .; j_call: TRBJ2-7; cdr3_aa: CASTRTGTTYEQYF; cdr3_nt: TGTGCCAGCACTCGGACAGGGACTACCTACGAGCAGTACTTC
d_call: .; cdr3_length: 16; v_call: TRBV15; clone_size: .; j_call: TRBJ2-1; cdr3_aa: CATSRGQASSYNEQFF; cdr3_nt: TGTGCCACCAGCAGAGGACAGGCTAGTTCCTACAATGAGCAGTTCTTC
d_call: TRBD1; cdr3_length: 14; v_call: TRBV30; clone_size: .; j_call: TRBJ1-3; cdr3_aa: CAWGPQGAGNTIYF; cdr3_nt: TGTGCCTGGGGACCCCAGGGGGCCGGTAACACCATATATTTT
d_call: .; cdr3_length: 13; v_call: TRBV30; clone_size: .; j_call: TRBJ1-5; cdr3_aa: CAWNRGGYQPQHF; cdr3_nt: TGTGCCTGGAATCGCGGTGGATATCAGCCCCAGCATTTT
d_call: .; cdr3_length: 18; v_call: TRBV4-1; clone_size: few; j_call: TRBJ1-1; cdr3_aa: CASSQDSATASWNTEAFF; cdr3_nt: TGCGCCAGCAGCCAAGATTCCGCGACAGCCTCATGGAACACTGAAGCTTTCTTT
d_call: .; cdr3_length: 18; v_call: TRBV24-1; clone_size: once; j_call: TRBJ2-1; cdr3_aa: CATSDSVRPQGSFNEQFF; cdr3_nt: TGTGCCACCAGTGATTCCGTAAGGCCGCAGGGGAGTTTTAATGAGCAGTTCTTC
d_call: TRBD1; cdr3_length: 12; v_call: TRBV10-3; clone_size: .; j_call: TRBJ2-7; cdr3_aa: CAISRDSYEQYF; cdr3_nt: TGTGCCATCAGTCGGGACAGCTACGAGCAGTACTTC
d_call: .; cdr3_length: 15; v_call: TRBV19; clone_size: .; j_call: TRBJ2-6; cdr3_aa: CASRFQGPGANVLTF; cdr3_nt: TGTGCCAGTAGGTTCCAGGGCCCCGGGGCCAACGTCCTGACTTTC
d_call: .; cdr3_length: 12; v_call: TRBV5-1; clone_size: few; j_call: TRBJ2-3; cdr3_aa: CASSFSRDTQYF; cdr3_nt: TGCGCCAGCAGCTTTTCGAGGGATACGCAGTATTTT
d_call: TRBD1; cdr3_length: 16; v_call: TRBV4-1; clone_size: .; j_call: TRBJ1-5; cdr3_aa: CASSQGRGIRNQPQHF; cdr3_nt: TGCGCCAGCAGCCAAGGCAGGGGGATAAGGAATCAGCCCCAGCATTTT
d_call: TRBD1; cdr3_length: 13; v_call: TRBV19; clone_size: .; j_call: TRBJ1-1; cdr3_aa: CASRPRQGVEAFF; cdr3_nt: TGTGCCAGTAGACCCAGACAGGGGGTTGAAGCTTTCTTT
d_call: TRBD2; cdr3_length: 17; v_call: TRBV5-4; clone_size: .; j_call: TRBJ2-2; cdr3_aa: CASSLAPGTSNTGELFF; cdr3_nt: TGTGCCAGCAGCTTGGCCCCCGGGACTAGTAACACCGGGGAGCTGTTTTTT
d_call: TRBD1; cdr3_length: 14; v_call: TRBV5-5; clone_size: .; j_call: TRBJ2-7; cdr3_aa: CASSVDRVLYEQYF; cdr3_nt: TGTGCCAGCAGCGTCGACAGGGTTCTTTACGAGCAGTACTTC
d_call: TRBD1; cdr3_length: 16; v_call: TRBV6-5; clone_size: .; j_call: TRBJ2-2; cdr3_aa: CASSFTGGADTGELFF; cdr3_nt: TGTGCCAGCAGTTTCACAGGGGGCGCGGATACCGGGGAGCTGTTTTTT
d_call: .; cdr3_length: 15; v_call: TRBV2; clone_size: once; j_call: TRBJ1-2; cdr3_aa: CASRGQRIGLYGYTF; cdr3_nt: TGTGCCAGCAGAGGACAGCGTATTGGGTTATATGGCTACACCTTC
d_call: TRBD1; cdr3_length: 15; v_call: TRBV5-1; clone_size: .; j_call: TRBJ1-5; cdr3_aa: CASSPGTVYPQPQHF; cdr3_nt: TGCGCCAGCAGCCCCGGGACAGTTTACCCTCAGCCCCAGCATTTT
d_call: .; cdr3_length: 13; v_call: TRBV6-5; clone_size: .; j_call: TRBJ2-5; cdr3_aa: CASSYSSPSAQYF; cdr3_nt: TGTGCCAGCAGTTACTCGAGCCCCTCGGCCCAGTACTTC
d_call: TRBD1; cdr3_length: 17; v_call: TRBV19; clone_size: .; j_call: TRBJ1-1; cdr3_aa: CASRRLPGQGWNTEAFF; cdr3_nt: TGTGCCAGTAGGCGCCTCCCGGGACAGGGGTGGAACACTGAAGCTTTCTTT
d_call: .; cdr3_length: 13; v_call: TRBV2; clone_size: .; j_call: TRBJ2-7; cdr3_aa: CASSAPGVAEQYF; cdr3_nt: TGTGCCAGCAGCGCGCCAGGGGTGGCCGAGCAGTACTTC
d_call: .; cdr3_length: 14; v_call: TRBV21-1; clone_size: few; j_call: TRBJ2-1; cdr3_aa: CASDTLASYNEQFF; cdr3_nt: TGTGCCAGCGATACCCTAGCCTCCTACAATGAGCAGTTCTTC
d_call: TRBD2; cdr3_length: 15; v_call: TRBV6-4; clone_size: .; j_call: TRBJ2-1; cdr3_aa: CASSDSTSGGDEQFF; cdr3_nt: TGTGCCAGCAGTGACTCGACTAGCGGGGGGGATGAGCAGTTCTTC
d_call: TRBD1; cdr3_length: 15; v_call: TRBV18; clone_size: .; j_call: TRBJ2-7; cdr3_aa: CASSPGTGGSYEQYF; cdr3_nt: TGTGCCAGCTCCCCCGGGACAGGGGGTTCCTACGAGCAGTACTTC
d_call: .; cdr3_length: 15; v_call: TRBV19; clone_size: few; j_call: TRBJ2-7; cdr3_aa: CASSIKGEGSYEQYF; cdr3_nt: TGTGCCAGTAGTATAAAGGGGGAGGGCTCCTACGAGCAGTACTTC
d_call: TRBD1; cdr3_length: 15; v_call: TRBV2; clone_size: once; j_call: TRBJ1-6; cdr3_aa: CASSEMTGRNSPLHF; cdr3_nt: TGTGCCAGCAGCGAGATGACAGGGAGGAATTCACCCCTCCACTTT
d_call: TRBD1; cdr3_length: 15; v_call: TRBV6-6; clone_size: .; j_call: TRBJ1-3; cdr3_aa: CASIVRDSSGNTIYF; cdr3_nt: TGTGCCAGCATAGTCCGGGACAGCTCTGGAAACACCATATATTTT
d_call: TRBD1; cdr3_length: 14; v_call: TRBV30; clone_size: .; j_call: TRBJ2-7; cdr3_aa: CAWSLGQGLYEQYF; cdr3_nt: TGTGCCTGGAGTCTCGGACAGGGGCTCTACGAGCAGTACTTC
d_call: .; cdr3_length: 16; v_call: TRBV6-2/TRBV6-3; clone_size: .; j_call: TRBJ2-2; cdr3_aa: CASSFYRLGAPGELFF; cdr3_nt: TGTGCCAGCAGTTTCTACAGGTTGGGGGCCCCCGGGGAGCTGTTTTTT
d_call: .; cdr3_length: 14; v_call: TRBV5-1; clone_size: .; j_call: TRBJ2-7; cdr3_aa: CASSLVAGANEQYF; cdr3_nt: TGCGCCAGCAGCTTGGTGGCAGGGGCCAACGAGCAGTACTTC
d_call: .; cdr3_length: 15; v_call: TRBV5-1; clone_size: .; j_call: TRBJ2-5; cdr3_aa: CASSLRRQIQETQYF; cdr3_nt: TGCGCCAGCAGCTTAAGGAGACAGATCCAAGAGACCCAGTACTTC
d_call: TRBD1; cdr3_length: 14; v_call: TRBV6-2/TRBV6-3; clone_size: .; j_call: TRBJ1-5; cdr3_aa: CASSYEGAGQPQHF; cdr3_nt: TGTGCCAGCAGTTACGAGGGGGCTGGTCAGCCCCAGCATTTT